The present TCR beta chain was sequenced within a study of T cell responses to AZD1222 COVID-19 vaccine. TCRdb's copy holds only in-frame clones and misses some; the assay was immunoSEQ multiplex PCR. This sample carries some 120,000 clones, approximately 83% of them seen once, and the ten largest clones take roughly 9.1%. Study-level results: At 160-218 and 743-854, vaccine-associated CD4 TCRs were dominant, and they spanned spike. Every sample of the repertoires postdated the peak T cell response. Donors were chiefly white British, with a greater number of females, and clonal diversity was perhaps underestimated.

CDR1 is MDHEN and CDR2 is SYDVKM in the germline V gene. Germline trimming cut 4 bases from V and 1 base from J; bases unmatched to any gene: 3. This CDR3 is 15 amino acids long. Comment on this clone: As yet, its antigen is unknown.

The sequencing used peripheral blood, collected on day 0 of AZD1222 vaccination. J is TRBJ1-5 and V is TRBV28; 8 bases are a match to TRBD1. This clonotype was sampled from an adult in good health. The CDR3 loop is CASSSRGRSNQPQHF. CDR3 sequence (DNA): TGTGCCAGCAGTTCCAGGGGGCGAAGCAATCAGCCCCAGCATTTT.